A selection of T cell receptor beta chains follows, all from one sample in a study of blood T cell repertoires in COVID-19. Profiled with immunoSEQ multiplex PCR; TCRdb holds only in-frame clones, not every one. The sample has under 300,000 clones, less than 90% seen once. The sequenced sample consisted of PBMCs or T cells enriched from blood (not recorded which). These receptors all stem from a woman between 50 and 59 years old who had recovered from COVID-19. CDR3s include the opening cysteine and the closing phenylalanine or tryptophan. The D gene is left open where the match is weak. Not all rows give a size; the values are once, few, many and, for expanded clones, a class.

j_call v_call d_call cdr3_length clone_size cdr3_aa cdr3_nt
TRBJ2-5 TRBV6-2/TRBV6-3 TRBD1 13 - CASSYSTGKTQYF TGTGCCAGCAGTTACTCGACAGGGAAGACCCAGTACTTC
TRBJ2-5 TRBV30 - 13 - CAWRPGTQETQYF TGTGCCTGGAGACCGGGAACCCAAGAGACCCAGTACTTC
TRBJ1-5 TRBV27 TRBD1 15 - CASSWTGAFNQPQHF TGTGCCAGCAGTTGGACAGGGGCATTCAATCAGCCCCAGCATTTT
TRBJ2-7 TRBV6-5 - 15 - CASSSRPALVYEQYF TGTGCCAGCAGTTCTCGCCCTGCGTTGGTATACGAGCAGTACTTC
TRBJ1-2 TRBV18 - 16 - CASSPPWAPGNYGYTF TGTGCCAGCTCACCACCGTGGGCCCCCGGTAACTATGGCTACACCTTC
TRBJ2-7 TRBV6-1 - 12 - CASSELSYEQYF TGTGCCAGCAGTGAGCTGAGCTACGAGCAGTACTTC
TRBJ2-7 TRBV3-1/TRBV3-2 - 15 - CASSQTGSLSYEQYF TGTGCCAGCAGCCAGACGGGGTCCCTCTCCTACGAGCAGTACTTC
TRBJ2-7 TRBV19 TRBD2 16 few CASSISGTRGDYEQYF TGTGCCAGTAGTATCTCCGGGACTAGAGGAGATTACGAGCAGTACTTC
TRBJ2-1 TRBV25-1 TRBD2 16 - CASSDRLADHYNEQFF TGTGCCAGCAGTGACCGACTAGCGGATCATTACAATGAGCAGTTCTTC
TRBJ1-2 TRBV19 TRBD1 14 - CASSYTGGSYGYTF TGTGCCAGTAGTTATACAGGGGGCAGCTATGGCTACACCTTC
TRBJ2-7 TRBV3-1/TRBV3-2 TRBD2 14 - CASSGTSGSGEQYF TGTGCCAGCAGCGGGACTAGCGGGAGTGGCGAGCAGTACTTC
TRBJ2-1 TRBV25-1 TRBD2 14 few CASTLSGRGNEQFF TGTGCCAGCACGCTTAGCGGGAGAGGAAATGAGCAGTTCTTC
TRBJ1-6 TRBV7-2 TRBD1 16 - CASSLGLGQNNSPLHF TGTGCCAGCAGCTTAGGCTTGGGACAGAATAATTCACCCCTCCACTTT
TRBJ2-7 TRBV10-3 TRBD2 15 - CAIRGTSGRDYEQYF TGTGCCATCAGGGGGACTAGCGGGAGGGACTACGAGCAGTACTTC
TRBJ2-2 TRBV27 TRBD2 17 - CASSHRTSGSNTGELFF TGTGCCAGCAGTCATCGGACTAGCGGGTCGAACACCGGGGAGCTGTTTTTT
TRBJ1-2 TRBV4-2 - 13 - CASSQTQGNGYTF TGTGCCAGCAGCCAAACGCAGGGAAATGGCTACACCTTC